Below, 10 T cell receptor beta chains from the same sample are listed, as sequenced in a study of blood T cell repertoires in COVID-19. Sequencing was performed with immunoSEQ multiplex PCR; in TCRdb, only in-frame clones are kept and a portion is missing. Of approximately 170,000 clones listed, around 84% were seen once; the top ten hold under 4%. Material for sequencing was PBMCs or T cells enriched from blood (not recorded which). These receptors originate from a woman aged 30 to 39 who had recovered from COVID-19.

The gene calls are TRBV3-1 (or the pseudogene TRBV3-2) and TRBJ1-2; D is possibly TRBD1 (6 bases). This CDR3 has 15 amino acids. The germline CDR1 and CDR2 sequences are LGHDT and YNNKEL (reference sequence). Trimming stripped 1 base from V and 6 bases from J, with 15 bases between. In nucleotides, the CDR3 is TGTGCCAGCAGCCAAGCAAGGGGGACGACGGATGGCTACACCTTC. Amino acid sequence: CASSQARGTTDGYTF.

The chain uses TRBV30 and TRBJ1-2; D is possibly TRBD1 (5 bases). The CDR3 length is 15 residues. With 1 base removed from V and 2 bases from J, the gap between germline ends came to 14 bases. Germline lookup yields CDR1 GTSNPN and CDR2 SVGIG (reference sequence). CDR3 coding DNA: TGTGCCTGGAGTGCCGGGACTTCGCTAAACTATGGCTACACCTTC. Its translation: CAWSAGTSLNYGYTF.

The V call is TRBV28, the J call TRBJ1-1; 7 positions match TRBD1. V was pared by 7 bases and J by 1 base, with 21 bases of the junction left unmatched. Germline assignment: CDR1 MDHEN and CDR2 SYDVKM. The CDR3 covers 19 residues. In DNA form, the CDR3 reads TGTGCCAGCACCCCCCAGGACAGGTTTTCTATTTCGAGGAACACTGAAGCTTTCTTT. It encodes CASTPQDRFSISRNTEAFF.

The rearrangement uses TRBV9 and TRBJ2-1, with 8 bases aligning to TRBD2. CDR1 and CDR2 (germline): SGDLS, YYNGEE. V was clipped by 0 bases and J by 0 bases; unmatched bases: 2. This CDR3 spans 16 amino acids. The CDR3, as DNA: TGTGCCAGCAGCGTAGACGGGAGGGGCTCCTACAATGAGCAGTTCTTC. It is translated as CASSVDGRGSYNEQFF.

The chain uses TRBV5-6 and TRBJ2-3; 13 nucleotides line up with TRBD2. The CDR3 sequence is 17 residues long. The germline V gene has CDR1 SGHDT and CDR2 YYEEEE. V lost 2 bases, J lost 6 bases, and 9 bases stayed unmatched. The CDR3 loop is CASSLRTSGRNRDTQYF. The DNA of the CDR3 is TGTGCCAGCAGCTTAAGGACTAGCGGGAGAAATAGGGATACGCAGTATTTT.

The chain links TRBV6-1 to TRBJ1-6; no clear D. The CDR3 is made up of 16 amino acids. Trimming pared 2 bases from V and 3 bases from J, leaving 11 bases between. Germline assignment: CDR1 MNHNS and CDR2 SASEGT. The CDR3 DNA is TGTGCCAGCAGTGAATTACAACGGGGCTATAATTCACCCCTCCACTTT. Residues: CASSELQRGYNSPLHF.

The chain uses TRBV7-9 and TRBJ2-1; 11 bases are a match to TRBD1. Germline V gene data show CDR1 as SEHNR and CDR2 as FQNEAQ (reference sequence). V was clipped by 8 bases and J by 10 bases; unmatched bases: 16. This CDR3 contains 16 residues. The CDR3 DNA follows: TGTGCCAGCGCGAGGGGCCGGGACAGGGGGTCTCAGGAGCAGTTCTTC. It is translated as CASARGRDRGSQEQFF.

The chain couples TRBV7-2 to TRBJ2-3; TRBD2 is a possible D gene (5 bases). V shed 1 base and J shed 1 base, with 9 bases lying between them. CDR1 and CDR2 from the germline V gene are SGHTA and FQGNSA. CDR3 length: 15 amino acids. CDR3: CASSLGARGTDTQYF. For the CDR3, the DNA is TGTGCCAGCAGCTTAGGGGCGCGGGGCACAGATACGCAGTATTTT.

This sequence joins TRBV28 and TRBJ2-7; D is possibly TRBD1 (5 bases). V lost 6 bases to trimming and J lost 3 bases, with 9 bases between them. Germline V gene lookup returns CDR1 MDHEN and CDR2 SYDVKM. The CDR3 is made up of 12 amino acids. The CDR3 region is CASSTDSYEQYV. In DNA form, the CDR3 reads TGTGCCAGCAGCACCGACAGCTACGAGCAGTACGTC.

This chain joins TRBV7-9 and TRBJ2-1; 10 bases agree with TRBD2. The germline V gene encodes CDR1 SEHNR and CDR2 FQNEAQ (reference sequence). The trim removed 5 bases at V and 5 bases at J, leaving 12 bases unmatched. This CDR3 spans 17 amino acids. This CDR3 is CASSPPGTSGEHNEQFF. The CDR3 DNA reads TGTGCCAGCAGCCCGCCAGGTACTAGCGGGGAACACAATGAGCAGTTCTTC.